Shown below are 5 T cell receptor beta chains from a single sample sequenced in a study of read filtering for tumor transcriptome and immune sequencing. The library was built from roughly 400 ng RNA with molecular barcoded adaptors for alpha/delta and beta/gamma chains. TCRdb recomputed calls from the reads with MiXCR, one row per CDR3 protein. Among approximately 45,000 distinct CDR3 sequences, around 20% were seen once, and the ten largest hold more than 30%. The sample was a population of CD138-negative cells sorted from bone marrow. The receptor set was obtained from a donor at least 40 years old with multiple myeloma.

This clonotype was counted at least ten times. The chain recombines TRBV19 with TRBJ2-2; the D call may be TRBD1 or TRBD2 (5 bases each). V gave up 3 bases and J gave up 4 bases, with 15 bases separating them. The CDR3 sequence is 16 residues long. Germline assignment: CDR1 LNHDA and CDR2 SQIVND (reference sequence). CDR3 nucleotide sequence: TGTGCCAGTAGTATTGGGAGACAGACCTTCACCGGGGAGCTGTTTTTT. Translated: CASSIGRQTFTGELFF.

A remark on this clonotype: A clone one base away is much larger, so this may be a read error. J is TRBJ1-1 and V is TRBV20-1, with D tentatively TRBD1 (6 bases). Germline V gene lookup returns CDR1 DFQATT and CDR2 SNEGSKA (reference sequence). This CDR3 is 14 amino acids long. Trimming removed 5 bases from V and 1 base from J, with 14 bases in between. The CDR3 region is CSADLRGPNTEAFF. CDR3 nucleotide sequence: TGCAGTGCTGATCTCAGGGGACCGAACACTGAAGCTTTCTTT.

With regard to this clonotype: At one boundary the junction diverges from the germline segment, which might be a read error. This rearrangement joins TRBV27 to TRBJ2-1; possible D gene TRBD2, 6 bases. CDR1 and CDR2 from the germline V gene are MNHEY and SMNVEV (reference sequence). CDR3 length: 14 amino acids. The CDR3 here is CASSVSTRIHEQFF. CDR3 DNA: TGTGCCAGCAGTGTATCGACTAGGATCCATGAGCAGTTCTTC.

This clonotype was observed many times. CDR3 coding DNA: TGCAGCGCCACGCCTGGAGGGTACGGAAATGAAAAACTGTTTTTT. This encodes CSATPGGYGNEKLFF. The V and J genes are TRBV29-1 and TRBJ1-4; D remains ambiguous. Germline V gene data show CDR1 as SQVTM and CDR2 as ANQGSEA. The CDR3 spans 15 residues. V lost 7 bases and J lost 5, with 20 bases in between.

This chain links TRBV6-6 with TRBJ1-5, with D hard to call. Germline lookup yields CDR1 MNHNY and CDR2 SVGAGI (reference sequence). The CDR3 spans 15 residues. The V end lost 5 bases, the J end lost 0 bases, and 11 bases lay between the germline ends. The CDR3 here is CASSEVKGSNQPQHF. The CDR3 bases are TGTGCCAGCAGTGAGGTAAAAGGTAGCAATCAGCCCCAGCATTTT.